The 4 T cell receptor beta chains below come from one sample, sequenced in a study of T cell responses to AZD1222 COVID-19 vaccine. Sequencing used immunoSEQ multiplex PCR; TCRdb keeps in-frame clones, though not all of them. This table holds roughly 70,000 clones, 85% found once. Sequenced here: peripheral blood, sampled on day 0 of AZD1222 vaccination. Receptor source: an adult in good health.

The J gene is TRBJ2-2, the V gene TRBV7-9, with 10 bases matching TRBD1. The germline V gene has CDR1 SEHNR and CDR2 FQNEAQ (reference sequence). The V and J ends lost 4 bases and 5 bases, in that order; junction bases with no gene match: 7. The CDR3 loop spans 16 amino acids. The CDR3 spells CASSSRTGGETGELFF. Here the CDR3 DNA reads TGTGCCAGCAGCTCCCGGACAGGGGGGGAGACCGGGGAGCTGTTTTTT.

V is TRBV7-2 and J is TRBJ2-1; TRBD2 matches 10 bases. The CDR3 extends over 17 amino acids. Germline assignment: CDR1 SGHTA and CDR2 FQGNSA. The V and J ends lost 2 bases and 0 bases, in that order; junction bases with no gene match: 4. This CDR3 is CASSLQAGGTSYNEQFF. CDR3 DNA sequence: TGTGCCAGCAGCTTACAAGCGGGAGGGACCTCCTACAATGAGCAGTTCTTC. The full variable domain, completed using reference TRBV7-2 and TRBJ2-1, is GAGVSQSPSNKVTEKGKDVELRCDPISGHTALYWYRQSLGQGLEFLIYFQGNSAPDKSGLPSDRFSAERTGGSVSTLTIQRTQQEDSAVYLCASSLQAGGTSYNEQFFGPGTRLTVL.

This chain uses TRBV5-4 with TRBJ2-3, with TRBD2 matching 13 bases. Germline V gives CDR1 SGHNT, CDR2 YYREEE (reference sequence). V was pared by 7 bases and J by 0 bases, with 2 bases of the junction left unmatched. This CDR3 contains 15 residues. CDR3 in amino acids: CASGTSGDSTDTQYF. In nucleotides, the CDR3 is TGTGCCAGCGGGACTAGCGGGGATAGCACAGATACGCAGTATTTT.

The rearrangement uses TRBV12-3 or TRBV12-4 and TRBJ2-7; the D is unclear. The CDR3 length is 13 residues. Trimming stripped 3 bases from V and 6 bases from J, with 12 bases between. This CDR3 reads CASSFGGSIEQYF. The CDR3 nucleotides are TGTGCCAGCAGTTTTGGCGGTTCTATCGAGCAGTACTTC.